The sample holds many counts of the clone carrying this T cell receptor beta chain. What it binds is not known. Everyone who donated was a healthy Caucasian. This entry comes from a study of identical twins. Using its own MiXCR run on the 5' RACE reads, TCRdb lists one record per CDR3 protein. Of about 150,000 distinct CDR3 sequences in the sample, approximately 4% were seen once. Findings of the study overall: Cord blood beta clonotypes that were abundant carried fewer insertions, and memory repertoires showed no such trend.

The V gene's germline CDR1 is SGHRS and CDR2 YFSETQ. The CDR3 is made up of 15 amino acids. V lost 4 bases to trimming and J lost 2 bases; unmatched junction nucleotides: 7. Material: memory T cells sorted from blood. The sequence was collected from a man between 18 and 35 years old in good health. V is TRBV5-1 and J is TRBJ2-3; TRBD2 matches at 7 bases. The CDR3 nucleotides are TGCGCCAGCAGCCAGAGCGGGACCTACACAGATACGCAGTATTTT. It encodes CASSQSGTYTDTQYF.